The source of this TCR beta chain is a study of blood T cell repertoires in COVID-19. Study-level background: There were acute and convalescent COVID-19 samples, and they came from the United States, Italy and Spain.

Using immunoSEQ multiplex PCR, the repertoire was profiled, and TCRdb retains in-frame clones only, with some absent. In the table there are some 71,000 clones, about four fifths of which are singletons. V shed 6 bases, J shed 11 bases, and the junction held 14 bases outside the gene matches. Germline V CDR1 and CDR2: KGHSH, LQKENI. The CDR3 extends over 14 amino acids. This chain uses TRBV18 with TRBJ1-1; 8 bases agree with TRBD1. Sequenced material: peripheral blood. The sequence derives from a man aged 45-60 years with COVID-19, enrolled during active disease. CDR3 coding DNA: TGTGCCAGCTCCCCCGGACAGGGAATGCGTGAGGCTTTCTTT. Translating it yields CASSPGQGMREAFF.